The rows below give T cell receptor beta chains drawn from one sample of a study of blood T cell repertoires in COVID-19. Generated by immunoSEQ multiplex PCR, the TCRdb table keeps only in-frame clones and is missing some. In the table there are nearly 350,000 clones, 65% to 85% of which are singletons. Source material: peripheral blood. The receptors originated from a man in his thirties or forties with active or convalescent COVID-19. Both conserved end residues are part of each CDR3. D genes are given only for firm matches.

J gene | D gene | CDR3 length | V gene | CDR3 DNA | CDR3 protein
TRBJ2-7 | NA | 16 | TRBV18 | TGTGCCAGCTCACCACCGGGGCTAGCGAGCTCCTACGAGCAGTACTTC | CASSPPGLASSYEQYF
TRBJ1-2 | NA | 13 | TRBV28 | TGTGCCAGCAGTTCAGTCTCACGTTATGGCTACACCTTC | CASSSVSRYGYTF
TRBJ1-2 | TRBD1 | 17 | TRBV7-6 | TGTGCCAGCAGCTTAGTCGCCATACAGGGGCCGGACTATGGCTACACCTTC | CASSLVAIQGPDYGYTF
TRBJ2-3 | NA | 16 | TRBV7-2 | TGTGCCAGCAGCCCCCCCACTAGTTGGAGCACAGATACGCAGTATTTT | CASSPPTSWSTDTQYF
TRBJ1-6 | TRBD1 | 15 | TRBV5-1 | TGCGCCAGCAGCTTGGACAGGGGCGCCAATTCACCCCTCCACTTT | CASSLDRGANSPLHF
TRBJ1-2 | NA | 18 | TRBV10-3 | TGTGCCATCAGTGGGTCCCGGGGAGTACAGTTCGTCGGGTATGGCTACACCTTC | CAISGSRGVQFVGYGYTF
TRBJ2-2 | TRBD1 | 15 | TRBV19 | TGTGCCAGTAGTTCCGGGACAGGGGACTCCGGGGAGCTGTTTTTT | CASSSGTGDSGELFF
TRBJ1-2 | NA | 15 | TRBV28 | TGTGCCAGCAGGGTCCGGGGGGTTATGAGCTATGGCTACACCTTC | CASRVRGVMSYGYTF
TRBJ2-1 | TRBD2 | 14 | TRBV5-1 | TGCGCCAGCAGCGAGGGACTAGCAGCTAATGAGCAGTTCTTC | CASSEGLAANEQFF
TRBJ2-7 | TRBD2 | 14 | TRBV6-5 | TGTGCCAGCAGCCGCGGGGGTATCCGGGGGGAGCAGTACTTC | CASSRGGIRGEQYF
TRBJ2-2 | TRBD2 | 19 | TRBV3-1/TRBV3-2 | TGTGCCAGCAGCCCCGGGACTAGCGGGAGGGCTCGGGTCACCGGGGAGCTGTTTTTT | CASSPGTSGRARVTGELFF